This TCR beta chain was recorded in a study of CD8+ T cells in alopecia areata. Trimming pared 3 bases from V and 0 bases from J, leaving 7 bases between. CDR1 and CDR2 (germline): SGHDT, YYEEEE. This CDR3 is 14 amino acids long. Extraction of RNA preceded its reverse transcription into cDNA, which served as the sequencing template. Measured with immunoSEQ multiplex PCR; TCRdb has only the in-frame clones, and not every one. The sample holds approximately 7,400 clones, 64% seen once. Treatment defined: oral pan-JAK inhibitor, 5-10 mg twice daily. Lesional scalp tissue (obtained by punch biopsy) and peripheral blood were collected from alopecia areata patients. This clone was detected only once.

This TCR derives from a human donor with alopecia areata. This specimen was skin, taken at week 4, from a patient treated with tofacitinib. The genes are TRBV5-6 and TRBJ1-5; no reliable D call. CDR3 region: CASSWYSSNQPQHF. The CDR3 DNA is TGTGCCAGCAGCTGGTACAGTAGCAATCAGCCCCAGCATTTT.